This T cell receptor (beta chain) was recovered during a study of blood T cells in healthy people across ages. A second about 6 to 12 cycle PCR used barcoded and J-beta primers. Each cDNA molecule was tagged by a template-switch adaptor with 12 random nucleotides. In TCRdb, the 5' RACE reads were re-called with MiXCR into one record per CDR3 protein. The data contain 700,000 to 950,000 distinct CDR3 sequences, about three fifths of them singletons. Germline CDR1 SGHNT, CDR2 YYREEE (reference sequence). Trimming took 3 bases from V and 5 from J; bases not matched to a gene: 7. The CDR3 is 14 residues long. Healthy individuals of Caucasian origin from Russia, aged about 6 to 100, served as donors. Total RNA extracted from each sample amounted to at least 6 micrograms.

The receptor was derived from a man aged 25-45 years in good health. This chain joins TRBV5-4 and TRBJ2-5; TRBD2 matches 7 bases. The sample was blood. In DNA, the CDR3 is TGTGCCAGCAGCTCGCCGGGGGGAAGGGAGACCCAGTACTTC. It is translated as CASSSPGGRETQYF. The variable domain in full, completed from reference TRBV5-4 and TRBJ2-5, reads ETGVTQSPTHLIKTRGQQVTLRCSSQSGHNTVSWYQQALGQGPQFIFQYYREEENGRGNFPPRFSGLQFPNYSSELNVNALELDDSALYLCASSSPGGRETQYFGPGTRLLVL.